This T cell receptor beta chain was retrieved from a study of regulatory T cells in long-lasting Graves disease. Overall study: For under 3 months, newly diagnosed Graves' patients had been taking antithyroid drugs.

Time point specified: newly diagnosed GD, antithyroid drugs for less than 3 months. The TCR library was made from RNA extracted from PBMCs. The peripheral blood volume drawn was 8.5 to 9 milliliters, and it was collected into EDTA tubes. Arm-PCR of CDR3 regions with iRepertoire HTBI primers generated TCR beta libraries. TCRdb reprocessed the multiplex PCR reads with MiXCR, giving one entry per CDR3 protein. This sample carries approximately 470,000 distinct CDR3 sequences, about 16% of them seen once, and the ten largest clones take 9% to 15%. Note on this clonotype: An end of the junction differs from the germline gene, which may be a read error.

The CDR3 spans 14 residues. CDR1 is ENHRY, CDR2 SYGVKD, per germline. The same data also went into a second study, on T cells in Graves' hyperthyroidism and ophthalmopathy.

This TCR was sampled from a man aged 40-49 years with Graves disease. Material: peripheral blood mononuclear cells (PBMCs), obtained at new diagnosis, from a patient treated with antithyroid drugs. This chain links TRBV10-3 with TRBJ2-1; 11 bases line up with TRBD2. CDR3 sequence reads: CAISDTSGSDEQFF. DNA of the CDR3: TGTGCCATAAGTGACACTAGCGGGAGCGATGAGCAGTTCTTC.